This T cell receptor beta chain was identified in a study of regulatory T cells in long-lasting Graves disease. Time point meaning: persistent/refractory GD, antithyroid drugs over 5 years with positive TRAb. The authors made the TCR library using RNA they extracted from PBMCs. Researchers made TCR beta libraries by using iRepertoire HTBI primers and running Arm-PCR on CDR3 regions. A single record per CDR3 protein comes from TCRdb applying MiXCR to the multiplex PCR reads. Of roughly 500,000 distinct CDR3 sequences in the sample, around 21% were seen once. Germline CDR1 MDHEN, CDR2 SYDVKM. This CDR3 spans 9 amino acids. On this clonotype: An end of the junction differs from the germline gene, which may be a read error.

The chain links TRBV28 to TRBJ2-7; no reliable D call. This specimen was peripheral blood mononuclear cells (PBMCs), taken when the disease was refractory, from a patient treated with antithyroid drugs. The sequence was obtained from a female donor with Graves disease. CDR3 loop: CASSLCLSF. Here the CDR3 DNA reads TGTGCCAGCAGTTTATGCCTCTCCTTC. Full variable domain (remainder filled in from reference TRBV28 and TRBJ2-7): DVKVTQSSRYLVKRTGEKVFLECVQDMDHENMFWYRQDPGLGLRLIYFSYDVKMKEKGDIPEGYSVSREKKERFSLILESASTNQTSMYLCASSLCLSFGPGTRLTVT.